This T cell receptor (beta chain) was sequenced during a study of graft-versus-host responses after intestinal transplantation. Study information: After anti-thymocyte globulin induction, recipients took tacrolimus and steroids for around three years.

Here immunoSEQ multiplex PCR was the method, and the copy in TCRdb shows in-frame clones only, minus some. Among some 29,000 clones listed, 65% to 80% were seen once. Germline V lookup: CDR1 MGHRA, CDR2 YSYEKL. The V gene end was trimmed by 4 bases and the J gene end by 1 base; junction bases not matched to a gene: 7. This CDR3 region has 16 residues. The study's findings and limits: Early post-transplant HvG declines were associated with peak circulating GvH clone levels.

Tissue processing of the graft released intraepithelial and lamina propria lymphocytes from it. As regards this clone: Its antigen is undetermined.

The sequences come from ileum tissue, collected 98 days after intestinal transplantation. This receptor was taken from a human patient who received an intestinal transplant, so some T cells may come from the graft donor. The rearrangement joins TRBV4-1 to TRBJ2-5, with 9 nucleotides matching TRBD1. CDR3 loop: CASSRIRDRAQETQYF. CDR3 DNA: TGCGCCAGCAGCCGGATCCGGGACAGGGCCCAAGAGACCCAGTACTTC.